Each of the 14 T cell receptor beta chains below was sequenced from the same sample in a study of cytomegalovirus exposure and HLA in healthy donors. Amplification used 60 Vbeta primers and 13 Jbeta primers. Produced via immunoSEQ multiplex PCR; TCRdb's table is partial and in-frame only. The profile shows about 220,000 clones, roughly 83% of them singletons. Specimen: PBMCs. The receptors shown here come from a boy between 2 and 10 years old in good health and CMV-seronegative.

This clone has a handful of counts. The chain has TRBV5-4 and TRBJ1-1; D not resolved. The CDR3 has 14 amino acids. Germline V gene lookup returns CDR1 SGHNT and CDR2 YYREEE (reference sequence). V shed 0 bases and J shed 1 base, with 7 bases lying between them. The CDR3 DNA sequence: TGTGCCAGCAGCTTGGACATTACGAACACTGAAGCTTTCTTT. Translation: CASSLDITNTEAFF.

The V gene is TRBV11-3, the J gene TRBJ2-1; D is possibly TRBD2 (8 bases). Deletions cut 5 bases from V and 5 bases from J, with 19 bases between. The CDR3 runs 16 residues. CDR1 is SGHNT and CDR2 is YENEEA in the germline V gene. The DNA of the CDR3 is TGTGCCAGCAGCCCAGGGGGTAGCGGGACACACAATGAGCAGTTCTTC. Protein: CASSPGGSGTHNEQFF.

This clone occurred once. The rearrangement joins TRBV25-1 to TRBJ1-6; 7 bases align to TRBD1. The junction had 4 bases not matched to a gene; V was cut back by 2 bases and J by 9 bases. Germline V lookup: CDR1 MGHDK, CDR2 SYGVNS. This CDR3 is built from 14 residues. The CDR3 coding sequence is TGTGCCAGCAGTGAAGGGGACAGCTTTTCACCCCTCCACTTT. It specifies CASSEGDSFSPLHF.

In DNA, the CDR3 is TGCGCCAGCAGCTTGGGACTAGCGGGAATCGCCTACAATGAGCAGTTCTTC. Amino acid sequence: CASSLGLAGIAYNEQFF. The chain combines TRBV5-1 with TRBJ2-1; 11 bases match TRBD2. Germline lookup yields CDR1 SGHRS and CDR2 YFSETQ. CDR3 length: 17 residues. V trimming: 0 bases; J trimming: 2 bases; junction bases outside the gene matches: 4.

The J gene is TRBJ2-5, the V gene TRBV7-6; 7 positions match TRBD2. With V trimmed by 5 bases and J by 0 bases, 9 bases remained unmatched. The CDR3 runs 16 residues. The V gene's germline CDR1 is SGHVS and CDR2 FNYEAQ. The CDR3 DNA reads TGTGCCAGCAGCCCCCTACTAGCGAGGTACCAAGAGACCCAGTACTTC. Translated: CASSPLLARYQETQYF.

The chain is built from TRBV29-1 and TRBJ1-1; D gene ambiguous. V lost 7 bases, J lost 1 base, and 4 bases lay in between. Germline assignment: CDR1 SQVTM and CDR2 ANQGSEA. CDR3 length equals 10 residues. CDR3 coding DNA: TGCAGCGCCAGGAACACTGAAGCTTTCTTT. It translates to CSARNTEAFF. Looking up the rest from reference TRBV29-1 and TRBJ1-1 gives the full variable domain: SAVISQKPSRDICQRGTSLTIQCQVDSQVTMMFWYRQQPGQSLTLIATANQGSEATYESGFVIDKFPISRPNLTFSTLTVSNMSPEDSSIYLCSARNTEAFFGQGTRLTVV.

The chain uses TRBV15 and TRBJ1-5; 10 positions agree with TRBD1. CDR1 and CDR2 (germline): LNHNV, YYDKDF (reference sequence). V lost 2 bases, J lost 5 bases, and 9 bases stayed unmatched. The CDR3 is 17 amino acids. CDR3 residues: CATSRHRDRGRDQPQHF. CDR3 DNA: TGTGCCACCAGCAGACACCGGGACAGGGGCCGGGATCAGCCCCAGCATTTT.

V usage is TRBV5-1 and J usage is TRBJ1-1, with 8 positions matching TRBD1. Per the germline V gene, CDR1 is SGHRS and CDR2 is YFSETQ. With V trimmed by 4 bases and J by 2 bases, 4 bases remained unmatched. The CDR3 contains 14 residues. The CDR3 bases are TGCGCCAGCAGCGATGGGACAGGAAACACTGAAGCTTTCTTT. Protein product: CASSDGTGNTEAFF.

Only one count was recorded for this clone. The genes are TRBV28 and TRBJ2-5; 11 bases are a match to TRBD2. The CDR3 loop spans 15 amino acids. Germline V gene lookup returns CDR1 MDHEN and CDR2 SYDVKM. Trimming cost V 5 bases and J 3 bases; bases outside gene matches: 5. CDR3 in amino acids: CASSVLAGGKETQYF. In DNA, the CDR3 is TGTGCCAGCAGTGTATTAGCGGGAGGGAAAGAGACCCAGTACTTC.

Written as DNA, the CDR3 is TGTGCCAGCAGTTCGTGGGCAGGAGGGATTGATGAGCAGTTCTTC. This gives the protein CASSSWAGGIDEQFF. The chain carries TRBV27 and TRBJ2-1; tentatively, D is TRBD2 (6 bases). V was clipped by 4 bases and J by 8 bases, with 18 bases between them. There are 15 residues in the CDR3. Per the germline V gene, CDR1 is MNHEY and CDR2 is SMNVEV (reference sequence).

V usage is TRBV19 and J usage is TRBJ2-1; possibly TRBD1 for D (5 bases). The CDR3 length is 14 residues. The germline V and J ends were trimmed by 10 bases and 0 bases, with 13 bases remaining between them. The germline V gene has CDR1 LNHDA and CDR2 SQIVND (reference sequence). This CDR3 is CATRVQSSYNEQFF. The CDR3 DNA is TGTGCCACCAGGGTCCAGAGCTCCTACAATGAGCAGTTCTTC.

The chain is built from TRBV7-9 and TRBJ2-3; possible D gene TRBD2, 6 bases. V was pared by 1 base and J by 5 bases, with 13 bases between. Germline V gene lookup returns CDR1 SEHNR and CDR2 FQNEAQ (reference sequence). The CDR3 runs to 15 residues. The CDR3 DNA sequence: TGTGCCAGCAGCTTAGTGTCCGGGCGGGGAGATACGCAGTATTTT. This encodes CASSLVSGRGDTQYF.

The chain carries TRBV6-1 and TRBJ1-6; 7 bases are a match to TRBD1. Germline V gene lookup returns CDR1 MNHNS and CDR2 SASEGT. V was pared by 6 bases and J by 9 bases, with 11 bases of the junction left unmatched. This CDR3 has 15 residues. The CDR3 DNA reads as TGTGCCAGCAGAAAGGGGGCGTTTAGGTTTTCACCCCTCCACTTT. Its translation is CASRKGAFRFSPLHF.

The chain joins TRBV29-1 to TRBJ2-1, with TRBD1 matching 9 bases. J lost 7 bases, V lost 8 bases, and 6 bases had no gene match. The CDR3 is 12 residues long. Per germline, CDR1 SQVTM and CDR2 ANQGSEA. The CDR3 spells CSFGQGRNEQFF. The CDR3 nucleotides read TGCAGCTTCGGACAGGGGAGGAATGAGCAGTTCTTC.